Each of the 10 T cell receptor beta chains below was sequenced from the same sample in a study of blood T cell repertoires in COVID-19 (TCRdb year 2020). Libraries were constructed by the immunoSEQ multiplex PCR assay. TCRdb provides this immuneACCESS table in a form limited to in-frame rearrangements. Some clones are lacking; in checked studies, under half of them reflect an unresolved V gene, and why the rest are absent is not known. In this sample the table shows around 260,000 clones, more than 65% of which occur a single time. The ten largest clones represent about 15% of the sample. The sequenced sample was peripheral blood. These receptors came from a person aged 65 to 79 with COVID-19, enrolled during active disease.

The chain has TRBV20-1 and TRBJ1-4; D call uncertain. The CDR3 has 13 amino acids. Per the germline V gene, CDR1 is DFQATT and CDR2 is SNEGSKA (reference sequence). V was pared by 3 bases and J by 0 bases, with 5 bases between. This CDR3 reads CSASISTNEKLFF. CDR3 nucleotides: TGCAGTGCTAGTATATCAACTAATGAAAAACTGTTTTTT.

The CDR3 coding sequence is TGCAGTGCTAGTCCCCGGGAGGGGCAGTTCTTC. It specifies CSASPREGQFF. The chain is built from TRBV20-1 and TRBJ2-1; 8 nucleotides line up with TRBD2. Germline CDR1 reads DFQATT; CDR2 reads SNEGSKA (reference sequence). After removal of 3 bases from V and 12 bases from J, the junction contained 4 bases not matched to a gene. This CDR3 is built from 11 residues.

This clone was seen once. The chain joins TRBV6-6 to TRBJ2-7; 9 nucleotides match TRBD2. CDR1 and CDR2 (germline): MNHNY, SVGAGI (reference sequence). This CDR3 has 16 amino acids. The V gene end was trimmed by 6 bases and the J gene end by 3 bases; junction bases not matched to a gene: 12. The CDR3 bases are TGTGCCAGCAGGAGTATCGGGACTAGCCTCTTCTACGAGCAGTACTTC. Its protein product is CASRSIGTSLFYEQYF.

The gene calls are TRBV3-1 (or the pseudogene TRBV3-2) and TRBJ2-6; 9 nucleotides agree with TRBD2. The junction had 6 bases not matched to a gene; V was cut back by 0 bases and J by 0 bases. This CDR3 is built from 19 residues. Germline lookup yields CDR1 LGHDT and CDR2 YNNKEL (reference sequence). CDR3 loop: CASSQERRLAVSGANVLTF. In nucleotides, the CDR3 is TGTGCCAGCAGCCAAGAGCGGCGACTAGCGGTCTCTGGGGCCAACGTCCTGACTTTC.

This clone was observed a handful of times. The rearrangement links TRBV25-1 to TRBJ2-1; unclear D gene. Looked up from germline, CDR1 is MGHDK and CDR2 is SYGVNS. The germline V and J ends were trimmed by 1 base and 8 bases, with 12 bases remaining between them. There are 14 residues in the CDR3. The CDR3 spells CASSEWSQGDEQFF. The CDR3 DNA is TGTGCCAGCAGTGAATGGAGTCAAGGCGATGAGCAGTTCTTC.

The chain combines TRBV11-3 with TRBJ2-3, with D hard to call. Trimming removed 5 bases at V and 4 bases at J, with 16 bases between. The CDR3 is made up of 15 amino acids. The germline V gene has CDR1 SGHNT and CDR2 YENEEA. This CDR3 reads CASSLSPGSADTQYF. CDR3 nucleotide sequence: TGTGCCAGCAGCCTCTCCCCCGGGTCAGCAGATACGCAGTATTTT.

V gene TRBV7-9 combines with J gene TRBJ2-5; TRBD1 matches at 8 bases. This CDR3 is built from 15 residues. V shed 2 bases and J 5 bases; nucleotides not matched to a gene: 7. Germline V gives CDR1 SEHNR, CDR2 FQNEAQ (reference sequence). The CDR3 is CASSLRQGANETQYF. Written as DNA, the CDR3 is TGTGCCAGCAGCTTACGGCAGGGGGCGAACGAGACCCAGTACTTC.

The chain recombines TRBV5-7 with TRBJ1-1; unclear D gene. TRBV5-7 is an ORF for which the function is uncertain. The CDR3 runs to 13 residues. V was cut by 0 bases and J by 6 bases, with 9 bases left in between. This CDR3 reads CASSLVQAPEAFF. The CDR3 coding sequence is TGTGCCAGCAGCTTGGTCCAGGCGCCTGAAGCTTTCTTT.

This clone was picked up many times. The V and J genes are TRBV5-1 and TRBJ1-5, with a tentative D call TRBD1 (5 bases). The CDR3 has 20 residues. The germline V gene has CDR1 SGHRS and CDR2 YFSETQ. V lost 10 bases to trimming and J lost 0 bases, with 32 bases between them. The CDR3 DNA follows: TGCGCCCGCCCTGAGGACATGGCGGACACAAAACGTTATAGCAATCAGCCCCAGCATTTT. Its translation is CARPEDMADTKRYSNQPQHF.

The genes are TRBV7-2 and TRBJ1-2; 8 nucleotides align to TRBD1. In germline, CDR1 is SGHTA, CDR2 FQGNSA. The V and J ends lost 3 bases and 3 bases, in that order; junction bases with no gene match: 9. This CDR3 comprises 16 residues. Here the CDR3 DNA reads TGTGCCAGCAGCTTGCAGGGGGCGTCCAATTACTATGGCTACACCTTC. Its protein product is CASSLQGASNYYGYTF.